The 20 T cell receptor beta chains presented below share a single source sample, sequenced in a study of blood T cells in healthy people across ages. Together with a sample-barcoded 5' primer, a J-beta primer mix was included in a second PCR lasting roughly 6 to 12 cycles. TCRdb re-derived calls from the 5' RACE reads in MiXCR, one entry per CDR3 protein. Among more than 500,000 distinct CDR3 sequences listed, about 26% were seen once. Input material: blood. These receptors were collected from a woman between 65 and 79 years old in good health.

The chain employs TRBV12-3 or TRBV12-4 and TRBJ2-1, with D possibly being TRBD2 (7 bases). The length of the CDR3 is 16 residues. V shed 2 bases and J shed 1 base, with 12 bases lying between them. CDR3 nucleotide sequence: TGTGCCAGCAGTTTAAGGGGGGGGTCATCCTACAATGAGCAGTTCTTC. It translates to CASSLRGGSSYNEQFF.

The chain recombines TRBV7-2 with TRBJ2-5, with 12 bases that match TRBD2. Germline values: CDR1 SGHTA, CDR2 FQGNSA. Trimming cost V 5 bases and J 5 bases; bases outside gene matches: 6. The CDR3 spans 15 residues. The CDR3 DNA sequence: TGTGCCAGCAGCCCCCGGACTAGCGGGGTTGAGACCCAGTACTTC. Its translation: CASSPRTSGVETQYF.

This clonotype appeared a few times. This rearrangement joins TRBV5-1 to TRBJ1-4; 7 bases match TRBD1. The CDR3 contains 15 residues. The V and J ends lost 0 bases and 3 bases, in that order; junction bases with no gene match: 2. Germline CDR1 and CDR2: SGHRS and YFSETQ. CDR3 amino acids: CASSLGDSSNEKLFF. CDR3 in DNA: TGCGCCAGCAGCTTGGGGGACAGCTCTAATGAAAAACTGTTTTTT.

This clonotype was detected a few times. This chain uses TRBV20-1 with TRBJ2-1, with D unresolved. V lost 4 bases and J 3 bases, leaving 10 bases between the germline ends. Germline CDR1 reads DFQATT; CDR2 reads SNEGSKA (reference sequence). The CDR3 consists of 13 residues. This chain's CDR3 is CSAKGPGYNEQFF. The CDR3 region has the DNA TGCAGTGCTAAAGGGCCGGGCTACAATGAGCAGTTCTTC.

The chain carries TRBV28 and TRBJ2-3, with 8 positions matching TRBD2. This CDR3 comprises 18 residues. Per germline, CDR1 MDHEN and CDR2 SYDVKM. V lost 3 bases to trimming and J lost 0 bases; unmatched junction nucleotides: 11. CDR3 protein: CASSLAGTRASSTDTQYF. In nucleotides, the CDR3 is TGTGCCAGCAGTTTGGCTGGGACTAGGGCTTCCAGCACAGATACGCAGTATTTT. The full variable domain, its missing parts supplied by reference TRBV28 and TRBJ2-3, is DVKVTQSSRYLVKRTGEKVFLECVQDMDHENMFWYRQDPGLGLRLIYFSYDVKMKEKGDIPEGYSVSREKKERFSLILESASTNQTSMYLCASSLAGTRASSTDTQYFGPGTRLTVL.

This clonotype was seen at least ten times. The J gene is TRBJ2-1, the V gene TRBV7-2, with a possible D match to TRBD1 (5 bases). Germline V lookup: CDR1 SGHTA, CDR2 FQGNSA. V dropped 2 bases and J dropped 0 bases, with 8 bases sitting between them. The CDR3 runs 15 residues. The CDR3 sequence: CASSLRQGSYNEQFF. The DNA for the CDR3 is TGTGCCAGCAGCTTAAGGCAGGGCTCCTACAATGAGCAGTTCTTC.

This clonotype appeared a few times. This chain connects TRBV15 to TRBJ2-7; a possible D gene is TRBD1 (5 bases). The end of the DNA fits TRBJ2-1 better, so the J call may be wrong. The CDR3 loop spans 15 amino acids. The germline CDR1 and CDR2 sequences are LNHNV and YYDKDF (reference sequence). As DNA, the CDR3 is TGTGCCACCAGCAGAGACGTACCAGGGAACAATGAGCAGTTCTTC. Protein: CATSRDVPGNNEQFF.

The gene calls are TRBV7-9 and TRBJ1-1, with D possibly being TRBD1 (5 bases). Trimming removed 5 bases at V and 5 bases at J, with 15 bases between. Germline assignment: CDR1 SEHNR and CDR2 FQNEAQ (reference sequence). The length of the CDR3 is 14 residues. The CDR3 protein is CASSPGPASTEAFF. The DNA of the CDR3 is TGTGCCAGCAGCCCGGGACCGGCGAGTACTGAAGCTTTCTTT.

The chain is built from TRBV20-1 and TRBJ2-3; TRBD1 aligns across 7 bases. V trimming: 7 bases; J trimming: 0 bases; junction bases outside the gene matches: 10. This CDR3 region has 15 residues. The V gene's germline CDR1 is DFQATT and CDR2 SNEGSKA (reference sequence). The CDR3 region has the DNA TGCAGTGGCCTACCCGGGACAGCTAGCACAGATACGCAGTATTTT. Residues: CSGLPGTASTDTQYF.

V and J are TRBV20-1 and TRBJ2-7, with D maybe TRBD1 (5 bases). V was shortened by 5 bases and J by 6 bases, with 23 bases between the two germline ends. The germline gives CDR1 DFQATT, CDR2 SNEGSKA (reference sequence). The CDR3 has 15 residues. CDR3 coding DNA: TGCAGTGCTCGAAGCAGACAGCAGGTTTGGGGCGAGCAGTACTTC. Its translation is CSARSRQQVWGEQYF.

This clonotype was observed a few times. The chain couples TRBV20-1 to TRBJ2-3, with 8 bases identical to TRBD2. The CDR3 is 15 amino acids. The V gene's germline CDR1 is DFQATT and CDR2 SNEGSKA (reference sequence). Germline trimming cut 3 bases from V and 7 bases from J; bases unmatched to any gene: 12. The CDR3 loop reads CSASNRIGLAHTQYF. The CDR3 nucleotides are TGCAGTGCTAGCAATCGTATAGGACTAGCCCATACGCAGTATTTT.

The CDR3 DNA reads TGCGCCAGCACCCTGGATATCATCACAGATACGCAGTATTTT. Translated, it gives CASTLDIITDTQYF. J is TRBJ2-3 and V is TRBV4-3; no clear D gene. The V and J ends lost 7 bases and 2 bases respectively, with 13 bases between them. Germline CDR1 and CDR2: LGHNA and YSLEER. The CDR3 has 14 residues.

The V and J genes are TRBV7-8 and TRBJ1-4; TRBD1 might be the D (5 bases). Germline CDR1 is SGHVS and CDR2 is FQNEAQ. V was pared by 5 bases and J by 8 bases, with 12 bases between. The CDR3 is 13 residues long. The CDR3: CASSPPAGEKLFF. The DNA of the CDR3 is TGTGCCAGCAGCCCCCCGGCAGGGGAAAAACTGTTTTTT.

This clonotype was recorded a few times. The J gene is TRBJ1-1, the V gene TRBV20-1, with D hard to call. This CDR3 contains 14 residues. V was shortened by 6 bases and J by 7 bases, with 21 bases between the two germline ends. Germline V gene lookup returns CDR1 DFQATT and CDR2 SNEGSKA (reference sequence). In DNA form, the CDR3 reads TGCAGTGCATCTAGGGCTACAGCGGCCAATGAAGCTTTCTTT. As protein: CSASRATAANEAFF.

To note about this clonotype: This likely stems from a read error, as it lies one base from a far larger clone. The chain combines TRBV19 with TRBJ2-1; 9 nucleotides match TRBD2. The CDR3 is 15 residues long. CDR1 is LNHDA and CDR2 is SQIVND in the germline V gene (reference sequence). The CDR3 bases are TGTGCCAGTAGCCCCGGGACTAGCTCCTACAATGAGCAGCTCTTC. It specifies CASSPGTSSYNEQLF. Drawing the rest from reference TRBV19 and TRBJ2-1, the complete variable domain is DGGITQSPKYLFRKEGQNVTLSCEQNLNHDAMYWYRQDPGQGLRLIYYSQIVNDFQKGDIAEGYSVSREKKESFPLTVTSAQKNPTAFYLCASSPGTSSYNEQLFGPGTRLTVL.

The chain recombines TRBV6-2 or TRBV6-3 with TRBJ2-7; D call uncertain. CDR3 length: 15 amino acids. Deletions cut 4 bases from V and 7 bases from J, with 20 bases between. Germline CDR1 and CDR2: MNHEY and SVGEGT. In DNA, the CDR3 is TGTGCCAGCAGTTCCGACGGAACCTCTTCTGCGGAGCAGTACTTC. Protein sequence: CASSSDGTSSAEQYF.

In this sample, this clonotype turned up a few times. This chain joins TRBV10-3 and TRBJ1-1; possible D gene TRBD1, 5 bases. CDR3 length equals 14 residues. Germline V gene lookup returns CDR1 ENHRY and CDR2 SYGVKD. The V and J ends lost 1 base and 7 bases respectively, with 13 bases between them. CDR3 residues: CAISEYGGGNEAFF. The CDR3 DNA reads as TGTGCCATCAGTGAGTATGGGGGGGGGAATGAAGCTTTCTTT.

The J gene is TRBJ2-7, the V gene TRBV10-3, with 11 bases matching TRBD1. There are 14 residues in the CDR3. Trimming at V came to 6 bases and at J to 3 bases, leaving 4 bases not matched to a gene. Per germline, CDR1 ENHRY and CDR2 SYGVKD. The CDR3 here is CAIRGDRGNYEQYF. As DNA, the CDR3 is TGTGCCATCAGGGGGGACAGGGGGAACTACGAGCAGTACTTC.

In its sample, this clonotype was seen a few times. The chain couples TRBV9 to TRBJ2-5, with D possibly matching TRBD2 (6 bases). Germline V gene data show CDR1 as SGDLS and CDR2 as YYNGEE. V was clipped by 1 base and J by 0 bases, with 10 bases between them. The CDR3 spans 15 residues. The CDR3, as DNA: TGTGCCAGCAGCGTAACCGGGGGTCACCAAGAGACCCAGTACTTC. Amino acid sequence: CASSVTGGHQETQYF.

This clonotype was observed many times. The gene calls are TRBV6-5 and TRBJ2-5; 10 bases line up with TRBD1. The CDR3 extends over 18 amino acids. The germline V gene encodes CDR1 MNHEY and CDR2 SVGAGI. The V segment lost 0 bases and the J segment 1 base; nucleotides outside the gene matches: 8. The chain's CDR3 is CASSYSKPGQGFQETQYF. The CDR3, as DNA: TGTGCCAGCAGTTACTCGAAACCGGGACAGGGGTTCCAAGAGACCCAGTACTTC.